In its sample, the clone carrying this TCR beta chain was seen once. Clones were sequenced by immunoSEQ multiplex PCR, and TCRdb holds only the in-frame ones, with some missing. This sample has some 700,000 clones; around 85% occur once, and the top ten carry more than 0.01%. These data originate in a study of shared T cell receptors in the human thymus. CDR1 and CDR2 (germline): SNHLY, FYNNEI. Unmatched junction bases numbered 12, after V lost 5 bases and J lost 2 bases. This CDR3 spans 17 amino acids. These data also featured in a second study, about human thymus T cells. That study reports: Corrective heart surgery yielded the resections from which the thymus tissue came. Repertoires sampled from thymus and blood appeared biased in V and J gene usage. Overlap was high between thymic repertoires from unrelated individuals, as reported in related research.

The sequence was obtained from a girl less than two years old with a congenital heart defect. What was sequenced was thymocytes. The chain links TRBV2 to TRBJ2-7; 10 bases map to TRBD1. CDR3 nucleotides: TGTGCCAGCAGTATCAGAGGGACAGGGGCGCCGCCCTACGAGCAGTACTTC. As protein: CASSIRGTGAPPYEQYF. Looking up the rest from reference TRBV2 and TRBJ2-7 gives the full variable domain: EPEVTQTPSHQVTQMGQEVILRCVPISNHLYFYWYRQILGQKVEFLVSFYNNEISEKSEIFDDQFSVERPDGSNFTLKIRSTKLEDSAMYFCASSIRGTGAPPYEQYFGPGTRLTVT.